This T cell receptor (beta chain) came from a study of blood T cell repertoires in COVID-19. Study context: Sources were T cells, B-cell-depleted T cells, or PBMCs; the material itself was cDNA or gDNA.

Clones were sequenced by immunoSEQ multiplex PCR, and TCRdb holds only the in-frame ones, with some missing. The table shows some 96,000 clones, with around nine tenths occurring only once. V was pared by 2 bases and J by 3 bases, with 8 bases between. This CDR3 region has 13 residues. In germline, CDR1 is SGHNT, CDR2 YYREEE (reference sequence). This TCR was sampled from a man older than 75 with acute or convalescent COVID-19. Sequencing was carried out using peripheral blood. The chain uses TRBV5-4 and TRBJ2-5, with D possibly TRBD1 on 6 matching bases. The CDR3 region is CASSLDRKETQYF. The CDR3, as DNA: TGTGCCAGCAGCTTAGACAGGAAAGAGACCCAGTACTTC.